This entry lists 11 T cell receptor beta chains sequenced from one sample in a study of shared clonotypes between healthy human individuals (dated by TCRdb to 2020 to 2021). Receptor libraries were prepared by the immunoSEQ multiplex PCR assay. TCRdb took over this immuneACCESS table, retaining in-frame rearrangements with V and J assigned. Such tables are incomplete; in checked studies, under half of the missing clones stem from an unresolved V gene, and the remainder is unexplained. For this sample there are about 2,200,000 clones; about 92% appear just once. The ten largest clones take up under 2% of the sample. CD8 naive samples consisted of CD45RO-negative cells that were positively selected for CCR7, yielding a CD45RA+CCR7+ population without TemRA cells. Specimen: naive CD8+ T cells from PBMCs. This specimen's cell subset or site label, per the study, means: CD45RA+CCR7+. These receptors originate from a man aged 18 to 29 in good health. Some clones in this sample may be carry-over from other donors' samples.

The gene calls are TRBV7-9 and TRBJ2-1; D is uncertain. Trimming took off 1 base at V and 8 bases at J, with 15 bases between the two ends. CDR1 is SEHNR and CDR2 is FQNEAQ in the germline V gene (reference sequence). This CDR3 contains 15 residues. The CDR3 bases are TGTGCCAGCAGCTTAGTTCGGCCCCAAAGGTATGAGCAGTTCTTC. This translates into CASSLVRPQRYEQFF.

The chain couples TRBV4-1 to TRBJ2-1; 9 bases match TRBD2. J was trimmed by 9 bases and V by 4 bases; bases with no gene match: 4. Germline loops: CDR1 MGHRA, CDR2 YSYEKL. The CDR3 covers 13 residues. The CDR3 here is CASSRPSGTEQFF. CDR3 nucleotide sequence: TGCGCCAGCAGCCGTCCTAGCGGGACTGAGCAGTTCTTC.

The rearrangement links TRBV6-6 to TRBJ2-3; a possible D gene is TRBD2 (6 bases). The CDR3 spans 14 residues. CDR1 is MNHNY, CDR2 SVGAGI, per germline (reference sequence). Trimming pared 2 bases from V and 4 bases from J, leaving 10 bases between. CDR3 sequence reads: CASSYGRESDTQYF. The CDR3 nucleotides are TGTGCCAGCAGTTACGGCCGGGAGTCAGATACGCAGTATTTT.

CDR3 sequence: CASSIRLSNQPQHF. CDR3 nucleotide sequence: TGTGCCAGTAGTATCAGACTTAGCAATCAGCCCCAGCATTTT. V gene TRBV19 combines with J gene TRBJ1-5, with D unclear. The CDR3 is made up of 14 amino acids. Germline CDR1 reads LNHDA; CDR2 reads SQIVND (reference sequence). Trimming left V 3 bases short and J 0 bases short, with 6 bases between.

CDR3 in DNA: TGTGCCAGCAGCCCAAACTTCAGCTACGAGCAGTACTTC. Encoded protein: CASSPNFSYEQYF. The rearrangement joins TRBV9 to TRBJ2-7, with no clear D. The CDR3 is 13 amino acids. The ends were cut back, 4 bases at V and 3 bases at J, with 11 bases in the middle. Germline V CDR1 and CDR2: SGDLS, YYNGEE.

J is TRBJ2-1 and V is TRBV27, with D tentatively TRBD1 (5 bases). The V gene's germline CDR1 is MNHEY and CDR2 SMNVEV (reference sequence). Trimming cost V 5 bases and J 2 bases, with 13 bases left between them. The CDR3 is made up of 15 amino acids. The CDR3 coding sequence is TGTGCCAGCAGTCCCCGAGCAGGGCCCTACAATGAGCAGTTCTTC. The encoded protein is CASSPRAGPYNEQFF.

This rearrangement joins TRBV27 to TRBJ1-1; D gene uncertain. The CDR3 sequence is 15 residues long. Germline V lookup: CDR1 MNHEY, CDR2 SMNVEV (reference sequence). Trimming removed 4 bases at V and 1 base at J, with 13 bases between. The CDR3 protein is CASSSRPAGNTEAFF. The CDR3 coding sequence is TGTGCCAGCAGTTCCAGACCTGCAGGGAACACTGAAGCTTTCTTT.

This sequence joins TRBV14 and TRBJ1-2; D not certain. Trimming took off 1 base at V and 0 bases at J, with 6 bases between the two ends. The germline gives CDR1 SGHDN, CDR2 FVKESK. There are 14 residues in the CDR3. The CDR3 coding sequence is TGTGCCAGCAGCCAAGGAGGGTCTAACTATGGCTACACCTTC. Its translation is CASSQGGSNYGYTF.

CDR3: CASTNFRHYEQYF. In DNA, the CDR3 is TGTGCCAGCACCAACTTCCGACACTACGAGCAGTACTTC. This chain uses TRBV27 with TRBJ2-7; D is ambiguous. Trimming removed 7 bases from V and 3 bases from J, with 13 bases in between. The CDR3 loop spans 13 amino acids. Per germline, CDR1 MNHEY and CDR2 SMNVEV (reference sequence).

The V gene is TRBV7-9, the J gene TRBJ2-5; TRBD1 matches 7 bases. The germline CDR1 and CDR2 sequences are SEHNR and FQNEAQ (reference sequence). The CDR3 totals 14 residues. The junction had 3 bases not matched to a gene; V was cut back by 2 bases and J by 3 bases. The CDR3 protein is CASSLTDREETQYF. Written as DNA, the CDR3 is TGTGCCAGCAGCTTAACTGACAGGGAAGAGACCCAGTACTTC. Variable domain in full (rest from reference TRBV7-9 and TRBJ2-5): DTGVSQNPRHKITKRGQNVTFRCDPISEHNRLYWYRQTLGQGPEFLTYFQNEAQLEKSRLLSDRFSAERPKGSFSTLEIQRTEQGDSAMYLCASSLTDREETQYFGPGTRLLVL.

This clone was counted only a few times. The V and J genes are TRBV29-1 and TRBJ1-5; D ambiguous. Germline V gene data show CDR1 as SQVTM and CDR2 as ANQGSEA. The CDR3 sequence is 13 residues long. Trimming took 4 bases from V and 0 from J, leaving 7 bases between them. This CDR3 is CSVVETSNQPQHF. CDR3 bases: TGCAGCGTTGTCGAGACTAGCAATCAGCCCCAGCATTTT.